This T cell receptor beta chain was profiled in a study of blood T cell repertoires in COVID-19. Study-wide background: Spain, Italy and the United States supplied samples that represented acute and convalescent COVID-19. Sources were T cells, B-cell-depleted T cells, or PBMCs; the material itself was cDNA or gDNA.

Sequenced by immunoSEQ multiplex PCR; TCRdb stores in-frame clones only, minus some. The profile shows 250,000 or so clones, roughly 89% of them singletons. Germline CDR1 and CDR2: SGHNT and YYREEE (reference sequence). The ends lost 5 bases at V and 2 bases at J; junction bases unmatched: 9. This CDR3 contains 15 residues. This TCR derives from a woman between 40 and 55 years old who had recovered from COVID-19. Sample: peripheral blood. The V and J genes are TRBV5-4 and TRBJ1-1, with TRBD1 matching 7 bases. In nucleotides, the CDR3 is TGTGCCAGCAGGAAACCCGGGACAGACAACACTGAAGCTTTCTTT. This sequence encodes CASRKPGTDNTEAFF. Filled out from reference TRBV5-4 and TRBJ1-1, the complete variable domain reads ETGVTQSPTHLIKTRGQQVTLRCSSQSGHNTVSWYQQALGQGPQFIFQYYREEENGRGNFPPRFSGLQFPNYSSELNVNALELDDSALYLCASRKPGTDNTEAFFGQGTRLTVV.